This TCR beta chain was retrieved from a study of sequential checkpoint blockade in melanoma. On the study more broadly: Each arm's sequence ended with maintenance nivolumab.

Assay used: immunoSEQ multiplex PCR; TCRdb lists only in-frame clones, some missing. Among over 10,000 clones listed, 82% were seen once. For this clone: Other DNA variants within this sample encode the same CDR3.

Sample treatment: randomized to nivolumab then ipilimumab (arm A) or the reverse (arm B). Live CD3+CD8+ CD19− CD56− cells were sorted from PBMCs. Trimming took 5 bases from V and 4 from J, leaving 12 bases between them. Germline CDR1 is SEHNR and CDR2 is FQNEAQ (reference sequence). The CDR3 consists of 13 residues. The source of this sequence is a human donor with melanoma. The chain links TRBV7-9 to TRBJ2-7; perhaps TRBD2 as D (5 bases). The material was CD8+ T cells sorted from blood (inferred from file names), obtained from a patient given nivolumab and ipilimumab in sequence. The CDR3 DNA reads TGTGCCAGCAGCCACCCCAGGACTTACGAGCAGTACTTC. It specifies CASSHPRTYEQYF.